This TCR beta chain was recorded in a study of glioma-infiltrating T cells. Findings and limits, study-wide: Very few CDR3 sequences were shared between tissue and blood.

Using RNA template, CDR3s of TCR alpha and beta were amplified with iRepertoire arm-PCR. TCRdb processed the multiplex PCR reads anew with MiXCR; each CDR3 protein has one entry. This sample carries approximately 190,000 distinct CDR3 sequences, about 31% of them seen once, and the ten largest clones take just over 20%. On this clonotype: Its specificity is not known. One end of the junction varies from germline; a read error may be responsible.

The CDR3 sequence is 13 residues long. Per the germline V gene, CDR1 is MNHNY and CDR2 is SVGAGI (reference sequence). This chain connects TRBV6-6 to TRBJ1-1; D is unclear. This receptor was taken from a human donor with low-grade glioma or glioblastoma, undergoing nonglioma brain surgery, or in good health (not recorded which). Sequencing was done on a sample of glioma tissue, nonneoplastic brain tissue, or PBMCs (not recorded which). DNA of the CDR3: TGTGCCAGCAATAGGAGGATGAACACTGAATCTTTCTTT. It specifies CASNRRMNTESFF.